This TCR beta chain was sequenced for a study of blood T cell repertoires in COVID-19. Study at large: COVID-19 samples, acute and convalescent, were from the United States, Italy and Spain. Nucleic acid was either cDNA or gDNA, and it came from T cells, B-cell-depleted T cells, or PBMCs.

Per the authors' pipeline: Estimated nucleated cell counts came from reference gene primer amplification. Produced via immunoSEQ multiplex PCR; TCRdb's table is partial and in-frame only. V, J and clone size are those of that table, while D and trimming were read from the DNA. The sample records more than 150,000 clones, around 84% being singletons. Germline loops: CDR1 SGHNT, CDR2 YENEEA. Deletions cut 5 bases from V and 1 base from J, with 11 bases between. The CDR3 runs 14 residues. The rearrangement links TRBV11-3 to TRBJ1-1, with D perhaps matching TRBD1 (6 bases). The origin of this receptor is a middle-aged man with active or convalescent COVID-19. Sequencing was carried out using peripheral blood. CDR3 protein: CASSRDTGNTEAFF. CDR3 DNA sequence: TGTGCCAGCAGCCGGGACACTGGGAACACTGAAGCTTTCTTT.